This T cell receptor beta chain was sequenced for a study (dated by TCRdb to between 2014 and 2017). For the wider study: The study examined whether tumor-infiltrating Tregs in breast cancer are drawn from blood Tregs or arise in situ by conversion from other CD4+ T cell subsets. What the authors observed across the whole study: The TCR gene usage of tumor memory CD4+ T cells clustered together with blood and lymph node memory CD4+ cells and with lymph node naive CD4+ cells. Validation in the larger cohort was restricted to a single TCR beta V-J rearrangement rather than whole repertoires. The greatest overlap of tumor-infiltrating Treg TCR alpha and beta sequences was with tumor naive CD4+ T cells, followed next by blood naive CD4+ T cells.

The sample holds many counts of this clonotype. There is no known antigen for this receptor. The record has no base qualities; no much larger clone is one base away. Amplification of full-length TCR variable regions was done by 5' RACE PCR using constant-region reverse primers, and this step was followed by semi-nested PCR with Nested Universal Primer A. The ReliaPrep RNA Cell Miniprep System was used to extract total RNA, which was then reverse transcribed into 5'RACE-ready cDNA with the SMARTer RACE 5'/3' Kit. Multiplex adaptors were used to barcode full-length TCR alpha and beta libraries, and the barcoded libraries were sequenced on an Illumina MiSeq. Turning to the authors' computational methods: For each of nine subset-tissue groups, sequencing data from the five patients were pooled, and the groups were then compared using unsupervised clustering of TCR gene usage. The Morisita-Horn index was used to calculate repertoire similarity, with shared sequences weighted by how much each contributed to each repertoire. TCRdb took the public reads, trimmed them with fastp at Q25, ran MiXCR for clone calling and kept in-frame beta chains. Every distinct CDR3 protein forms one entry, paired with its most common genes and DNA. None of the V and J calls come from the authors' own analysis; TCRdb made them. Across this sample there are more than 8,500 distinct CDR3 sequences, with around 25% seen only once. More than 2.5% of the sample is taken by the ten largest.

V is pruned by 3 bases and J by 3 bases, leaving 2 bases of the junction without a gene match. CDR1 and CDR2, looked up from the germline V gene, are SGHAT and FQNNGV. Spanning cysteine to phenylalanine, the CDR3 consists of 13 amino acids. The DNA shown is the 39-base CDR3, in frame from base 1. CD4+CD25+CD127-/low cells were isolated as Tregs. Tregs, naive and memory CD4+ T cells from tumor, blood and ipsilateral draining lymph nodes of about 5 breast cancer patients underwent full-length TCR alpha and beta sequencing. Mononuclear cells from lymph nodes or approximately 50 ml of peripheral blood were isolated by Ficoll density gradient centrifugation. FACS confirmed that the sorted cell populations were more than 90% pure.

Material for sequencing was Tregs sorted from blood. This receptor chain uses TRBV11-2 and TRBJ2-7; TRBD1 aligns with 7 central bases. This sequence originates from a female donor with breast cancer. In nucleotides, the sequence is TGTGCCAGCAGCTTCACAGGGGTCTACGAGCAGTACTTC. Its amino acids are CASSFTGVYEQYF.